This T cell receptor beta chain is drawn from a study of T cells after yellow fever vaccination. Study-level findings and limits: The booster response re-showed most primary clones: approximately 95% CD4, approximately 90% CD8.

This clonotype was counted many times. Antigen: not known. Template-switching 5'RACE yielded the TCR cDNA; a universal primer site and UMIs were added in the process. TCRdb reprocessed the 5' RACE reads via MiXCR and lists one record per CDR3 protein. The profile shows about 320,000 distinct CDR3 sequences, around 4.5% of them singletons. From germline, CDR1 is MNHEY and CDR2 SVGAGI. The CDR3 consists of 16 residues. The trim removed 2 bases at V and 2 bases at J, leaving 5 bases unmatched. The clonotype was recovered from a man aged 18 to 29 who received the YFV17D yellow fever vaccine. The gene calls are TRBV6-5 and TRBJ2-1; 8 bases align to TRBD2. Sequences were derived from PBMCs, sampled 15 days after the yellow fever booster vaccination. CDR3 bases: TGTGCCAGCAGTTACCATGTAGCGGGGACCTACAATGAGCAGTTCTTC. This sequence encodes CASSYHVAGTYNEQFF.